The clone carrying this TCR beta chain has just one count. Its target is unknown. Germline CDR1 MNHEY, CDR2 SVGAGI. This CDR3 has 12 amino acids. Trimming pared 10 bases from V and 8 bases from J, leaving 17 bases between. Unsorted bulk tissue, 20-30 mg of it, served as the source for co-extraction of RNA and DNA. Five distinct regions per tumor were sampled. All tumor specimens exceeded 75% viable tumor cells. The data belong to a study of tumor-infiltrating lymphocytes in primary liver carcinoma. Regarding the study as a whole: Blood's top-250-clone fraction was significantly lower than that of tumors (p = 0.039).

TCR beta cDNA was made from roughly 450 ng total RNA with a constant-region primer. For TCR beta, libraries were produced by three nested multiplex PCR rounds using slightly modified ARM-PCR. The two initial PCR rounds, roughly 9 cycles each, used TRBV1-TRBV30 forward and C-beta reverse primers. TCRdb called the multiplex PCR reads again in MiXCR, with one record for every CDR3 protein. The sample includes roughly 100,000 distinct CDR3 sequences, more than 60% seen only once; the top ten take 9.5% to 10%. Sample: liver tumor tissue from sampling region 5. Stated subset: tumor region T5, tumor centre. This clonotype was obtained from an older woman with primary liver carcinoma and hepatitis B virus infection. J is TRBJ1-1 and V is TRBV6-5; TRBD1 might be the D (6 bases). As DNA, the CDR3 is TGTGCCATCAGGTCACCCGGGACAGAAGCTTTCTTT. It yields the protein CAIRSPGTEAFF.